This entry lists 14 T cell receptor beta chains sequenced from one sample in a study of PD-1 blockade in mismatch repair-deficient tumors. The method was immunoSEQ multiplex PCR; TCRdb's version includes in-frame clones alone and lacks a portion of them. The sample has about 68,000 clones, around 80% seen once; the top ten hold 4.5% to 7%. Specimen: peripheral blood, collected 2 weeks after starting pembrolizumab. The receptors were sampled from an adult with mismatch repair-deficient cancer.

The chain has TRBV5-1 and TRBJ2-1; D tentatively fits TRBD1 or TRBD2 (5 bases each). Germline lookup yields CDR1 SGHRS and CDR2 YFSETQ. V gave up 2 bases and J gave up 1 base, with 10 bases separating them. CDR3 length equals 15 residues. CDR3 DNA sequence: TGCGCCAGCAGCTTCAAGAGGGGATCCTACAATGAGCAGTTCTTC. It codes for CASSFKRGSYNEQFF.

The CDR3 reads CASSLRLAGEPSSTDTQYF. CDR3 bases: TGCGCCAGCAGCTTGAGGCTAGCGGGAGAACCATCTAGCACAGATACGCAGTATTTT. The rearrangement joins TRBV5-1 to TRBJ2-3, with 10 bases that match TRBD2. Trimming removed 1 base from V and 0 bases from J; junction bases left unmatched: 11. The CDR3 has 19 residues. Germline V gives CDR1 SGHRS, CDR2 YFSETQ.

This chain connects TRBV15 to TRBJ2-7; D remains ambiguous. Germline assignment: CDR1 LNHNV and CDR2 YYDKDF (reference sequence). The CDR3 is 16 residues long. With 4 bases removed from V and 1 base from J, the gap between germline ends came to 17 bases. The CDR3 nucleotides read TGTGCCACCAGCAAACGAGGCGGAGCGTTTTCCTACGAGCAGTACTTC. The encoded protein is CATSKRGGAFSYEQYF.

The chain couples TRBV30 to TRBJ2-5; D uncertain. V was pared by 0 bases and J by 4 bases, with 3 bases between. The length of the CDR3 is 11 residues. Germline assignment: CDR1 GTSNPN and CDR2 SVGIG (reference sequence). CDR3 DNA: TGTGCCTGGAGTGTAGGAGAGACCCAGTACTTC. This sequence encodes CAWSVGETQYF.

The V call is TRBV6-5, the J call TRBJ1-2, with D perhaps TRBD1 (5 bases). The CDR3 length is 13 residues. Per the germline V gene, CDR1 is MNHEY and CDR2 is SVGAGI. V was cut by 2 bases and J by 8 bases, with 12 bases left in between. DNA of the CDR3: TGTGCCAGCAGTTACGGTGTGGGGGGGGGCTACACCTTC. The encoded protein is CASSYGVGGGYTF.

In this sample, this clone turned up a few times. J is TRBJ2-7 and V is TRBV18; 9 positions agree with TRBD1. The CDR3 is made up of 14 amino acids. Trimming cost V 4 bases and J 5 bases; bases outside gene matches: 6. Germline V gives CDR1 KGHSH, CDR2 LQKENI. CDR3 DNA: TGTGCCAGCTCACTGCCGGGACAGGGCCACGAGCAGTACTTC. Encoded protein: CASSLPGQGHEQYF.

The chain links TRBV7-2 to TRBJ1-3, with D hard to call. The CDR3 has 16 amino acids. The germline V gene encodes CDR1 SGHTA and CDR2 FQGNSA. Deletions cut 0 bases from V and 0 bases from J, with 9 bases between. In DNA form, the CDR3 reads TGTGCCAGCAGCTTAGCGCTACAGAGCTCTGGAAACACCATATATTTT. Translation: CASSLALQSSGNTIYF.

V gene TRBV30 combines with J gene TRBJ1-4, with TRBD1 identical over 12 bases. This CDR3 is 18 amino acids long. J gave up 1 base and V 4 bases, and 10 bases lay outside the gene matches. Germline lookup yields CDR1 GTSNPN and CDR2 SVGIG (reference sequence). The CDR3: CAWNVGDRGLGTNEKLFF. CDR3 nucleotides: TGTGCCTGGAACGTAGGGGACAGGGGGCTGGGAACTAATGAAAAACTGTTTTTT.

The J gene is TRBJ1-2, the V gene TRBV7-9; 7 bases are a match to TRBD1. The J segment lost 10 bases and the V segment lost 3 bases, leaving 5 bases of the junction unmatched. The CDR3 is made up of 12 amino acids. CDR1 and CDR2 (germline): SEHNR, FQNEAQ (reference sequence). The CDR3 nucleotides read TGTGCCAGCAGCTTCCCCACAGGGGTCTACACCTTC. Protein product: CASSFPTGVYTF.

V gene TRBV6-6 combines with J gene TRBJ1-1; D call uncertain. The CDR3 is made up of 13 amino acids. The germline gives CDR1 MNHNY, CDR2 SVGAGI (reference sequence). V lost 4 bases, J lost 4 bases, and 10 bases lay in between. For the CDR3, the DNA is TGTGCCAGCAGTTCCCTAGGAAGCACTGAAGCTTTCTTT. Protein product: CASSSLGSTEAFF.

This clone was counted a single time. V and J are TRBV27 and TRBJ2-3; D call uncertain. From germline, CDR1 is MNHEY and CDR2 SMNVEV (reference sequence). The CDR3 has 13 residues. V shed 3 bases and J shed 1 base, with 5 bases lying between them. CDR3 sequence reads: CASSFQGTDTQYF. CDR3 in DNA: TGTGCCAGCAGTTTTCAGGGCACAGATACGCAGTATTTT.

The chain has TRBV5-4 and TRBJ1-1; D call uncertain. Trimming left V 3 bases short and J 7 bases short, with 7 bases between. This CDR3 is 11 amino acids long. The germline CDR1 and CDR2 sequences are SGHNT and YYREEE (reference sequence). For the CDR3, the DNA is TGTGCCAGCAGCTACCGCTATGAAGCTTTCTTT. Encoded protein: CASSYRYEAFF.

This rearrangement joins TRBV5-1 to TRBJ2-5, with D maybe TRBD1 (6 bases). The V and J ends lost 0 bases and 5 bases respectively, with 11 bases between them. The germline CDR1 and CDR2 sequences are SGHRS and YFSETQ. The CDR3 extends over 14 amino acids. The CDR3 DNA sequence: TGCGCCAGCAGCTTGGACAGGGATGGGGAGACCCAGTACTTC. Protein sequence: CASSLDRDGETQYF. Complete variable domain (other parts from reference TRBV5-1 and TRBJ2-5): KAGVTQTPRYLIKTRGQQVTLSCSPISGHRSVSWYQQTPGQGLQFLFEYFSETQRNKGNFPGRFSGRQFSNSRSEMNVSTLELGDSALYLCASSLDRDGETQYFGPGTRLLVL.

The genes are TRBV4-1 and TRBJ2-1, with 14 nucleotides matching TRBD2. The junction had 5 bases not matched to a gene; V was cut back by 1 base and J by 12 bases. The V gene's germline CDR1 is MGHRA and CDR2 YSYEKL. This CDR3 comprises 15 residues. CDR3 DNA: TGCGCCAGCAGCCAAGGGACTAGCGGGAGGAGGGTGCAGTTCTTC. It codes for CASSQGTSGRRVQFF.